This T cell receptor (beta chain) was sequenced in a study of control samples from healthy donors and cancer patients. Only in-frame clones appear in the TCRdb table, and some are missing; sequencing was by immunoSEQ multiplex PCR. This sample has around 94,000 clones, with about 86% found just once. Germline V lookup: CDR1 MDHEN, CDR2 SYDVKM. The CDR3 sequence is 15 residues long. The chain has TRBV28 and TRBJ2-7, with D possibly TRBD2 on 5 matching bases. The TCR originated in a woman aged 45-65 years in good health. Sample: blood. This CDR3 reads CAANTQTRVPYEQYF. DNA of the CDR3: TGTGCTGCAAACACACAAACTAGGGTCCCCTACGAGCAGTACTTC.